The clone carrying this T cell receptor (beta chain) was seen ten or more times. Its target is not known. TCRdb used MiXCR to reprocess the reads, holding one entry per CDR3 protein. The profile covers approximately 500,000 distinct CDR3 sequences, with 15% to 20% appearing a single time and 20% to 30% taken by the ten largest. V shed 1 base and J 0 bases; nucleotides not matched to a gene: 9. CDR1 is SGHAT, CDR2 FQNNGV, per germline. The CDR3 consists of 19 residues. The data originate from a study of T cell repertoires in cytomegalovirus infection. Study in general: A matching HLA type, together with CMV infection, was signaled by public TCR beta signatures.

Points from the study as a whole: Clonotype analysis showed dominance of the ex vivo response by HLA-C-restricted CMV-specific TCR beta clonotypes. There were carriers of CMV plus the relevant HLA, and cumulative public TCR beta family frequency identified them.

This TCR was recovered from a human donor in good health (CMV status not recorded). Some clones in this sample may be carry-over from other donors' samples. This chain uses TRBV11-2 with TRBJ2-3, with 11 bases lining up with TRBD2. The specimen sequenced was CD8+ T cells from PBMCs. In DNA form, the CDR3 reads TGTGCCAGCAGCTTAGGCCCGACTAGCGGGGCCCCTAGCACAGATACGCAGTATTTT. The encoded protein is CASSLGPTSGAPSTDTQYF.